This T cell receptor (beta chain) was profiled in a study of blood T cells in healthy people across ages. Aged about 6 to 95, donors were systemically healthy Caucasians from Russia. Only a few counts were recorded for this clonotype. The second PCR ran about 6 to 11 cycles with a sample-barcoded 5' primer and J-beta primers. TCRdb independently ran MiXCR on the 5' RACE reads; one entry per CDR3 protein. The sample shows some 800,000 distinct CDR3 sequences, more than 40% of them seen only once. Trimming pared 4 bases from V and 0 bases from J, leaving 18 bases between. Germline lookup yields CDR1 SGHAT and CDR2 FQNNGV. The length of the CDR3 is 18 residues.

The source of this sequence is a man aged 55 to 70 in good health. Material: blood. The chain couples TRBV11-2 to TRBJ1-4; the D gene is possibly TRBD1 (5 bases). The CDR3 loop is CASSSRVGAAATNEKLFF. DNA for the CDR3: TGTGCCAGCAGCTCCCGAGTCGGGGCAGCCGCAACTAATGAAAAACTGTTTTTT.